This T cell receptor (beta chain) derives from a study of cytotoxic CD8 clonotypes in ibrutinib-treated CLL. The overall study: Partial response occurred in roughly 25 patients and complete response in 2; at median approximately 70 months, roughly 14 remained remitted and approximately twelve progressed. Collecting the response samples happened after a median 12 months of treatment, with a range of 6 to 36. Study conclusions and caveats: Clonality increased at ibrutinib response, then returned toward baseline at progression.

Profiled with immunoSEQ multiplex PCR; TCRdb holds only in-frame clones, not every one. The sample consists of more than 75,000 clones, over 60% of them appearing once. This CDR3 has 15 residues. CDR1 and CDR2 (germline): MRHNA, SNTAGT. The V gene lost 0 bases and the J gene lost 4 bases, with 12 bases spanning the gap. This clone has ten or more counts. Its target is unknown. The chain recombines TRBV6-4 with TRBJ1-2; no reliable D call. Source: PBMCs, taken after 24 months of ibrutinib treatment. The TCR sequence derives from a human donor with chronic lymphocytic leukemia. The CDR3 coding sequence is TGTGCCAGCAGTGACTCGATTGGAGAGATCTATGGCTACACCTTC. Translated, it gives CASSDSIGEIYGYTF.